This T cell receptor (beta chain) was sequenced during a study of T cell changes during pregnancy in multiple sclerosis. A single count supports this clone. The length of the CDR3 is 14 residues. Losses at the gene ends were 2 bases for V and 7 bases for J; bases not matched to a gene: 9. Germline assignment: CDR1 SGHDT and CDR2 YYEEEE. The assay was immunoSEQ multiplex PCR, and TCRdb's table has in-frame clones only and misses some. This sample has 70,000 to 95,000 clones; over 80% occur once, and the top ten carry about 0.45%. The TCR was taken from a female donor with multiple sclerosis, enrolled in a pregnancy study. The chain uses TRBV5-6 and TRBJ2-7, with 7 bases fitting TRBD1. Sequences were derived from CD4+ T cells from peripheral blood mononuclear cells, sampled in the second trimester of pregnancy. CDR3 sequence reads: CASSLIDRASEQYF. CDR3 DNA: TGTGCCAGCAGCTTAATCGACAGGGCGAGTGAGCAGTACTTC.